The 18 T cell receptor beta chains listed next were all sequenced from one sample in a study of chemoradiotherapy in HPV16-positive cancers. Profiling relied on immunoSEQ multiplex PCR, and the TCRdb table lists in-frame clones only, not all of them. The data contain some 19,000 clones, 75% to 90% of them seen just once; the ten biggest clones take up over 4.5%. This specimen consisted of blood, obtained from a patient who underwent chemoradiotherapy. The receptors originated from a human donor with HPV-associated anogenital cancer.

The chain links TRBV9 to TRBJ2-3; D might be TRBD2 (6 bases). Germline values: CDR1 SGDLS, CDR2 YYNGEE. The V end lost 0 bases, the J end lost 4 bases, and 15 bases lay between the germline ends. This CDR3 comprises 16 residues. CDR3 bases: TGTGCCAGCAGCGTAGCCCCGGGACTGGGAGCAGATACGCAGTATTTT. Residues: CASSVAPGLGADTQYF.

This clone was counted only a few times. The chain combines TRBV7-6 with TRBJ2-3, with 7 positions matching TRBD2. This CDR3 has 17 residues. CDR1 is SGHVS and CDR2 is FNYEAQ in the germline V gene. V gave up 4 bases and J gave up 4 bases; unmatched junction bases: 14. The CDR3 spells CASSYPRLEGGPDTQYF. For the CDR3, the DNA is TGTGCCAGCAGCTACCCCCGACTAGAGGGAGGGCCAGATACGCAGTATTTT.

The chain carries TRBV9 and TRBJ2-1, with a possible D match to TRBD2 (6 bases). The CDR3 is made up of 17 amino acids. From germline, CDR1 is SGDLS and CDR2 YYNGEE. The germline V and J ends were trimmed by 4 bases and 1 base, with 18 bases remaining between them. The CDR3 DNA reads as TGTGCCAGCAGCCCCAGGGTGACGGGAGAGTCCTACAATGAGCAGTTCTTC. Translation gives CASSPRVTGESYNEQFF.

Sample share makes this clone medium-sized (0.01 to 0.1%). The rearrangement links TRBV21-1 to TRBJ2-7; no check of the table's D call, TRBD2, against the DNA was made. TRBV21-1 corresponds to a pseudogene. CDR3 length: 17 residues. CDR3 DNA: TGTGCCAGCAGCAAAGCGCTCGGGAGACAGATCTCCTACGAGCAGTACTTC. It translates to CASSKALGRQISYEQYF.

This rearrangement joins TRBV2 to TRBJ2-3; D uncertain. Per the germline V gene, CDR1 is SNHLY and CDR2 is FYNNEI. Trimming pared 7 bases from V and 0 bases from J, leaving 23 bases between. The CDR3 consists of 18 residues. CDR3 amino acids: CASKGIQSTPSSTDTQYF. CDR3 in DNA: TGTGCCAGCAAAGGAATACAGTCTACCCCTTCTAGCACAGATACGCAGTATTTT. Together with reference TRBV2 and TRBJ2-3, the CDR3 gives the full variable domain: EPEVTQTPSHQVTQMGQEVILRCVPISNHLYFYWYRQILGQKVEFLVSFYNNEISEKSEIFDDQFSVERPDGSNFTLKIRSTKLEDSAMYFCASKGIQSTPSSTDTQYFGPGTRLTVL.

This chain joins TRBV12-2 and TRBJ2-5. TRBV12-2 is tagged as a pseudogene. The CDR3 length is 16 residues. The CDR3 DNA sequence: TGTGCAAGTCGCTTAGCTTCCATCGCCCAACCAGAGACCCAGTACTTC. Encoded protein: CASRLASIAQPETQYF.

This chain uses TRBV6-1 with TRBJ1-3; D is undetermined. CDR1 is MNHNS and CDR2 is SASEGT in the germline V gene. Deletions cut 0 bases from V and 1 base from J, with 10 bases between. The CDR3 loop spans 16 amino acids. In DNA form, the CDR3 reads TGTGCCAGCAGTGAAGCGCTTCGGGGATCTGGAAACACCATATATTTT. Translation gives CASSEALRGSGNTIYF.

This chain uses TRBV19 with TRBJ2-7; no definite D call. V was shortened by 0 bases and J by 3 bases, with 9 bases between the two germline ends. The CDR3 is made up of 14 amino acids. The V gene's germline CDR1 is LNHDA and CDR2 SQIVND (reference sequence). CDR3 nucleotides: TGTGCCAGTAGTATAGAGGCCTTAAACTACGAGCAGTACTTC. Its protein product is CASSIEALNYEQYF.

This chain joins TRBV5-1 and TRBJ2-1, with D tentatively TRBD1 or TRBD2 (6 bases each). Germline CDR1 and CDR2: SGHRS and YFSETQ. The ends were cut back, 2 bases at V and 0 bases at J, with 12 bases in the middle. The length of the CDR3 is 16 residues. The CDR3 region is CASSFHGGSSYNEQFF. The CDR3 region has the DNA TGCGCCAGCAGCTTTCACGGGGGCAGCTCCTACAATGAGCAGTTCTTC. Full variable domain (remainder filled in from reference TRBV5-1 and TRBJ2-1): KAGVTQTPRYLIKTRGQQVTLSCSPISGHRSVSWYQQTPGQGLQFLFEYFSETQRNKGNFPGRFSGRQFSNSRSEMNVSTLELGDSALYLCASSFHGGSSYNEQFFGPGTRLTVL.

The chain has TRBV5-6 and TRBJ1-1, with no clear D. Trimming pared 2 bases from V and 2 bases from J, leaving 10 bases between. The CDR3 covers 14 residues. Per the germline V gene, CDR1 is SGHDT and CDR2 is YYEEEE. In nucleotides, the CDR3 is TGTGCCAGCAGCTTCGGACCGACTAACACTGAAGCTTTCTTT. Encoded protein: CASSFGPTNTEAFF.

The chain uses TRBV18 and TRBJ2-7; D possibly matches TRBD1 or TRBD2 (5 bases each). Between the trimmed V and J ends, which lost 2 bases and 0 bases, there was a span of 8 bases. The germline gives CDR1 KGHSH, CDR2 LQKENI. The CDR3 sequence is 14 residues long. CDR3 amino acids: CASSPGGSSYEQYF. The CDR3 DNA is TGTGCCAGCTCACCAGGGGGAAGCTCCTACGAGCAGTACTTC.

The V and J genes are TRBV12-5 and TRBJ2-7; 7 bases fit TRBD2. Germline V gives CDR1 LGHNT, CDR2 FRNRAP. The CDR3 has 14 amino acids. With 6 bases clipped from V and 0 bases from J, the junction kept 5 bases outside the gene matches. The CDR3 is CASGGRGSSYEQYF. The CDR3 DNA reads TGTGCTAGTGGGGGGAGGGGCTCCTCCTACGAGCAGTACTTC.

This rearrangement joins TRBV30 to TRBJ1-2; TRBD1 is a possible D gene (5 bases). CDR1 is GTSNPN and CDR2 is SVGIG in the germline V gene (reference sequence). The CDR3 sequence is 14 residues long. V was pared by 7 bases and J by 7 bases, with 22 bases between. The DNA for the CDR3 is TGTGCCTTGCTCGGACACGGCCGTTATGGTGGCTACACCTTC. This codes for CALLGHGRYGGYTF.

This clone was seen more than once but under ten times. V is TRBV5-1 and J is TRBJ2-1; the D gene is possibly TRBD2 (5 bases). The CDR3 has 14 residues. V was trimmed by 5 bases and J by 4 bases, leaving 13 bases between them. The germline V gene has CDR1 SGHRS and CDR2 YFSETQ. The CDR3 protein is CASSGGPLYNEQFF. CDR3 sequence (DNA): TGCGCCAGCAGTGGCGGGCCTTTGTACAATGAGCAGTTCTTC.

The chain joins TRBV5-1 to TRBJ2-2, with TRBD1 as a possible D gene (5 bases). In germline, CDR1 is SGHRS, CDR2 YFSETQ. This CDR3 has 15 amino acids. V lost 0 bases to trimming and J lost 4 bases, with 10 bases between them. The CDR3 DNA sequence: TGCGCCAGCAGCTTGGCCAGGGTGGGCACCGGGGAGCTGTTTTTT. This translates into CASSLARVGTGELFF.

This rearrangement joins TRBV7-9 to TRBJ1-1; D is unresolved. Trimming removed 0 bases from V and 6 bases from J, with 8 bases in between. The CDR3 extends over 13 amino acids. The germline CDR1 and CDR2 sequences are SEHNR and FQNEAQ (reference sequence). The CDR3 here is CASSLAGSPEAFF. The CDR3 nucleotides read TGTGCCAGCAGCTTAGCAGGGAGCCCTGAAGCTTTCTTT.

CDR3 bases: TGTGCCAGCAGCGTAGGGGGCGCTGGGGCCAACGTCCTGACTTTC. It codes for CASSVGGAGANVLTF. This rearrangement joins TRBV11-3 to TRBJ2-6, with 7 bases fitting TRBD1. Germline values: CDR1 SGHNT, CDR2 YENEEA. This CDR3 has 15 amino acids. J gave up 2 bases and V 5 bases, and 3 bases lay outside the gene matches.

The CDR3 loop reads CASSLVWDRLQETQYF. The CDR3 DNA is TGTGCCAGCAGCTTAGTGTGGGACAGGCTCCAAGAGACCCAGTACTTC. The chain links TRBV7-9 to TRBJ2-5; 8 bases agree with TRBD1. V shed 1 base, J shed 1 base, and the junction held 5 bases outside the gene matches. The CDR3 sequence is 16 residues long. The germline V gene encodes CDR1 SEHNR and CDR2 FQNEAQ (reference sequence).